This TCR beta chain was obtained from a study of blood T cell repertoires in COVID-19. At the level of the study: Specimens from acute and convalescent COVID-19 originated in the United States, Italy and Spain. Sources were T cells, B-cell-depleted T cells, or PBMCs; the material itself was cDNA or gDNA.

Profiling relied on immunoSEQ multiplex PCR, and the TCRdb table lists in-frame clones only, not all of them. There are about 280,000 clones in the sample; about nine tenths occur only once, and less than 2.5% lies in the top ten. The CDR3 extends over 14 amino acids. V trimming: 4 bases; J trimming: 1 base; junction bases outside the gene matches: 3. Germline V gene sequence: CDR1 SGHRS, CDR2 YFSETQ. This clone came up a few times. The genes are TRBV5-1 and TRBJ1-1; TRBD1 matches 8 bases. This TCR derives from a man aged 50 to 60 with acute or convalescent COVID-19. Sequencing used peripheral blood. The CDR3 protein is CASSGQGRNTEAFF. The CDR3, as DNA: TGCGCCAGCAGCGGACAGGGCAGGAACACTGAAGCTTTCTTT.